The present T cell receptor beta chain was sequenced within a study of cytomegalovirus exposure and HLA in healthy donors. 60 Vbeta and 13 Jbeta primers were used in PCR. Clones were sequenced by immunoSEQ multiplex PCR, and TCRdb holds only the in-frame ones, with some missing. In the table there are roughly 130,000 clones, 74% of which are singletons. Germline V gene data show CDR1 as KGHSH and CDR2 as LQKENI. V shed 8 bases and J 7 bases; nucleotides not matched to a gene: 13. The CDR3 sequence is 15 residues long. The material sequenced was PBMCs. The sequence was obtained from a woman between 45 and 65 years old in good health and CMV-seropositive. This rearrangement joins TRBV18 to TRBJ1-5; 8 nucleotides line up with TRBD1. Written as DNA, the CDR3 is TGTGCCAGCACAAACCTACAGGGGGAACTGCAGCCCCAGCATTTT. This encodes CASTNLQGELQPQHF.